The T cell receptor (beta chain) described here comes from a study of CD8+ T cells in alopecia areata. Study-level results: Sharing of TCR sequences between patients (possibly for HLA-related reasons) was less clear than in mice. A large proportion of expanded lesional clones were detected persisting in scalp and blood during tofacitinib. The treated group had a single nonresponder, limiting CD8+ expansion-response conclusions.

V dropped 4 bases and J dropped 4; count of bases not matched to a gene: 10. CDR1 and CDR2 (germline): SGHDT, YYEEEE. The CDR3 covers 15 residues. This clone occurred many times. The antigen remains unidentified. RNA was extracted and reverse transcribed into cDNA as the sequencing template. Measured with immunoSEQ multiplex PCR; TCRdb has only the in-frame clones, and not every one. This table holds some 210,000 clones, approximately 67% found once. Treatment specified: oral pan-JAK inhibitor, 5-10 mg twice daily. Peripheral blood, together with lesional scalp punch biopsies, was collected from alopecia areata patients.

This sample comprised CD4+ T cells sorted from blood, obtained around week 42, from a patient treated with tofacitinib. The clonotype was recovered from a human donor with alopecia areata. This chain connects TRBV5-6 to TRBJ1-2, with TRBD1 matching 7 bases. The CDR3 nucleotides are TGTGCCAGCAGCCCACCCGCGGGACAGAGCTATGGCTACACCTTC. Residues: CASSPPAGQSYGYTF.